This T cell receptor beta chain derives from a study of T cells in localized non-small cell lung cancer. The study, taken as a whole, reports: Uninvolved adjacent lung had higher T cell clonality than tumor and all other tissues. Blood T cell density predicted longer survival; adjacent-lung clonality, shorter.

V gave up 5 bases and J gave up 0 bases, with 17 bases separating them. Germline V gene sequence: CDR1 MNHGY, CDR2 SAAAGT. This CDR3 has 16 residues. The method was immunoSEQ multiplex PCR; TCRdb's version includes in-frame clones alone and lacks a portion of them. The table includes 4,500 to 5,500 clones, about 31% detected once. Note on this clone: Its antigen is as yet unknown.

The TCR comes from a male donor older than 55 with stage I lung adenocarcinoma. The chain is built from TRBV6-8 and TRBJ2-7; TRBD1 might be the D (6 bases). The sequencing here drew on lung tumor tissue, taken before any cancer treatment. In DNA, the CDR3 is TGTGCCAGCAGTGTGACAGGACCCTTTGGCTCCTACGAGCAGTACTTC. Translation gives CASSVTGPFGSYEQYF.